This entry lists 27 T cell receptor beta chains sequenced from one sample in a study of T cells in Graves' hyperthyroidism and ophthalmopathy. RNA transcripts yielded amplified TCR beta CDR3 regions. During a first-round RT-PCR of the TCR CDR3, the HTBI primer set was used. TCRdb reprocessed the multiplex PCR reads via MiXCR and lists one record per CDR3 protein. The profile shows over 250,000 distinct CDR3 sequences, approximately 17% of them singletons. The material sequenced was blood. The receptors originated from a woman aged 55-70 years with Graves' ophthalmopathy.

The chain joins TRBV4-1 to TRBJ1-2, with 7 bases fitting TRBD1. The germline CDR1 and CDR2 sequences are MGHRA and YSYEKL. The ends lost 0 bases at V and 0 bases at J; junction bases unmatched: 7. The CDR3 runs to 17 residues. The CDR3 here is CASSQDVWDRTNYGYTF. The CDR3 nucleotides read TGCGCCAGCAGCCAAGACGTCTGGGACAGAACTAACTATGGCTACACCTTC.

This clonotype was seen a handful of times. A much larger clone lies one base from this, so it may be a read error. The chain employs TRBV11-2 and TRBJ2-3; unclear D gene. V lost 5 bases, J lost 8 bases, and 14 bases lay in between. The CDR3 is made up of 13 amino acids. Germline CDR1 SGHAT, CDR2 FQNNGV. The CDR3 loop reads CASSATLGGTQYF. CDR3 DNA: TGTGCCAGCAGCGCCACCCTGGGTGGTACGCAGTATTTT.

This clonotype was seen ten or more times. V is TRBV2 and J is TRBJ2-7; weak D call: TRBD2 (6 bases). The V gene lost 3 bases and the J gene lost 0 bases, with 6 bases spanning the gap. This CDR3 region has 13 residues. Germline V CDR1 and CDR2: SNHLY, FYNNEI. The CDR3 DNA follows: TGTGCCAGCAGTGAGGGGGGCTCCTACGAGCAGTACTTC. Its translation is CASSEGGSYEQYF.

This clonotype was recorded a few times. The J gene is TRBJ1-2, the V gene TRBV7-9, with D unresolved. From germline, CDR1 is SEHNR and CDR2 FQNEAQ (reference sequence). V lost 0 bases, J lost 10 bases, and 12 bases lay in between. This CDR3 has 13 amino acids. Here the CDR3 DNA reads TGTGCCAGCAGCTTAGCGACTGGGCGGTACTACACCTTC. Its protein product is CASSLATGRYYTF. The whole variable domain, filled in from reference TRBV7-9 and TRBJ1-2, reads DTGVSQNPRHKITKRGQNVTFRCDPISEHNRLYWYRQTLGQGPEFLTYFQNEAQLEKSRLLSDRFSAERPKGSFSTLEIQRTEQGDSAMYLCASSLATGRYYTFGSGTRLTVV.

This clonotype has ten or more counts. The chain recombines TRBV4-3 with TRBJ2-2; 12 bases match TRBD2. The germline V gene encodes CDR1 LGHNA and CDR2 YSLEER. The J segment lost 5 bases and the V segment lost 0 bases, leaving 10 bases of the junction unmatched. The CDR3 has 19 amino acids. CDR3 sequence reads: CASSQETSGSGHPTGELFF. CDR3 DNA: TGCGCCAGCAGCCAAGAGACTAGCGGGAGCGGACACCCTACCGGGGAGCTGTTTTTT.

This clonotype was counted many times. The gene calls are TRBV10-3 and TRBJ1-2; D call uncertain. Trimming took 0 bases from V and 5 from J, leaving 4 bases between them. Germline V gives CDR1 ENHRY, CDR2 SYGVKD. This CDR3 has 12 amino acids. CDR3 DNA sequence: TGTGCCATCAGTGAGTCGAGTTATGGCTACACCTTC. Its protein product is CAISESSYGYTF.

The table lists this clonotype with many counts. This chain links TRBV3-1 with TRBJ2-5; 11 positions agree with TRBD2. The CDR3 is 13 amino acids. CDR1 is LGHDT and CDR2 is YNNKEL in the germline V gene (reference sequence). Trimming cost V 4 bases and J 5 bases; bases outside gene matches: 0. CDR3 coding DNA: TGTGCCAGCAGCCCTAGCGGGGGGGAGACCCAGTACTTC. Translated, it gives CASSPSGGETQYF.

This clonotype has a count of ten or more. J is TRBJ1-1 and V is TRBV13; D gene ambiguous. Trimming took off 5 bases at V and 5 bases at J, with 15 bases between the two ends. In germline, CDR1 is PRHDT, CDR2 FYEKMQ (reference sequence). The CDR3 consists of 14 residues. Written as DNA, the CDR3 is TGTGCCAGCAGCCAAACTCCACTGGAGACTGAAGCTTTCTTT. Its translation is CASSQTPLETEAFF.

Regarding this clonotype: Germline and junction disagree at one end, which may indicate a read error. The chain recombines TRBV10-3 with TRBJ1-1; no firm D call. Germline CDR1 is ENHRY and CDR2 is SYGVKD. The CDR3 has 15 residues. The CDR3 loop reads CASSYSSRVNTEAFF. CDR3 nucleotides: TGTGCCAGCAGTTACTCTAGCCGGGTGAACACTGAAGCTTTCTTT.

The chain carries TRBV4-3 and TRBJ2-2; D possibly corresponds to TRBD2 (6 bases). The CDR3 is made up of 16 amino acids. CDR1 and CDR2 from the germline V gene are LGHNA and YSLEER. V lost 0 bases to trimming and J lost 0 bases, with 8 bases between them. The CDR3 DNA reads as TGCGCCAGCAGCCAAGAGATAGCGGCGAACACCGGGGAGCTGTTTTTT. Translating it yields CASSQEIAANTGELFF.

At least ten counts were recorded for this clonotype. V gene TRBV6-2 or TRBV6-3 combines with J gene TRBJ1-1, with D uncertain. V lost 2 bases and J lost 4, with 8 bases in between. The V gene's germline CDR1 is MNHEY and CDR2 SVGEGT. The CDR3 extends over 13 amino acids. CDR3 coding DNA: TGTGCCAGCAGTTACCGGGGAGGCACTGAAGCTTTCTTT. Its protein product is CASSYRGGTEAFF.

This clonotype was seen many times. The gene calls are TRBV7-2 and TRBJ2-5, with no clear D. The V gene lost 5 bases and the J gene lost 3 bases, with 1 base spanning the gap. CDR1 is SGHTA and CDR2 is FQGNSA in the germline V gene. CDR3 length equals 10 residues. The CDR3: CASSKETQYF. The DNA of the CDR3 is TGTGCCAGCAGCAAAGAGACCCAGTACTTC.

This clonotype was observed many times. The J gene is TRBJ2-2, the V gene TRBV6-1; TRBD1 matches at 7 bases. The CDR3 extends over 13 amino acids. Losses at the gene ends were 10 bases for V and 3 bases for J; bases not matched to a gene: 5. CDR1 is MNHNS, CDR2 SASEGT, per germline. CDR3 coding DNA: TGTGCCACCACACAGGGGTACACCGGGGAGCTGTTTTTT. Protein sequence: CATTQGYTGELFF.

Of note for this clonotype: One end of the junction varies from germline; a read error may be responsible. The J gene is TRBJ1-4, the V gene TRBV2; 7 positions match TRBD1. The CDR3 covers 14 residues. From germline, CDR1 is SNHLY and CDR2 FYNNEI. CDR3: CASRGDSTFEKLLF. The CDR3 DNA is TGTGCCAGCAGAGGGGACAGTACTTTCGAAAAACTGCTTTTT.

The table lists this clonotype with a few counts. This sequence joins TRBV6-5 and TRBJ1-4; maybe TRBD1 (5 bases). Germline CDR1 is MNHEY and CDR2 is SVGAGI. The CDR3 runs 16 residues. Trimming removed 2 bases from V and 4 bases from J, with 14 bases in between. The chain's CDR3 is CASSYGHRQGNEKLFF. Here the CDR3 DNA reads TGTGCCAGCAGTTACGGACACCGTCAGGGTAATGAAAAACTGTTTTTT.

This clonotype was seen only a few times. The rearrangement links TRBV28 to TRBJ2-7, with unresolved D. The CDR3 consists of 13 residues. Germline V gene lookup returns CDR1 MDHEN and CDR2 SYDVKM. V lost 5 bases to trimming and J lost 4 bases, with 12 bases between them. This chain's CDR3 is CASSPQERYEQYF. The CDR3 nucleotides are TGTGCCAGCAGTCCTCAAGAACGGTACGAGCAGTACTTC.

About this clonotype: This could be a read error, since a much larger clone is one nucleotide away. CDR3 region: CASGQGGSGANALTF. The CDR3 DNA reads TGTGCCTCCGGACAGGGTGGATCTGGGGCCAACGCCCTGACTTTC. The chain uses TRBV9 and TRBJ2-6; 8 bases are shared with TRBD1. The CDR3 totals 15 residues. Germline assignment: CDR1 SGDLS and CDR2 YYNGEE.

This clonotype was observed at least ten times. V gene TRBV20-1 combines with J gene TRBJ1-5; D not resolved. V gave up 0 bases and J gave up 4 bases, with 10 bases separating them. Germline lookup yields CDR1 DFQATT and CDR2 SNEGSKA (reference sequence). The CDR3 loop spans 14 amino acids. The CDR3 protein is CSARDVVGNQPQHF. Here the CDR3 DNA reads TGCAGTGCTAGAGATGTTGTGGGGAATCAGCCCCAGCATTTT.

This clonotype was found many times. The chain joins TRBV29-1 to TRBJ2-1, with no clear D. Germline CDR1 reads SQVTM; CDR2 reads ANQGSEA. The CDR3 has 15 amino acids. Trimming left V 4 bases short and J 0 bases short, with 13 bases between. The CDR3, as DNA: TGCAGCGTTGTGTCGGTATACGGCTCCTACAATGAGCAGTTCTTC. It encodes CSVVSVYGSYNEQFF.

Worth noting for this clonotype: A much larger clonotype is one base distant, so this may be a read error. The genes are TRBV2 and TRBJ1-1, with a weak D call TRBD1 (6 bases). From germline, CDR1 is SNHLY and CDR2 FYNNEI. The CDR3 sequence is 13 residues long. V was trimmed by 11 bases and J by 2 bases, leaving 15 bases between them. CDR3 loop: CAGTSQGNTEAFF. DNA for the CDR3: TGTGCCGGCACTTCACAGGGAAACACTGAAGCTTTCTTT.

This clonotype was picked up many times. The V and J genes are TRBV5-1 and TRBJ1-2; no firm D call. The germline V and J ends were trimmed by 2 bases and 3 bases, with 14 bases remaining between them. Germline V gene data show CDR1 as SGHRS and CDR2 as YFSETQ. The CDR3 spans 15 residues. This chain's CDR3 is CASSFSGVADYGYTF. The CDR3 coding sequence is TGCGCCAGCAGCTTTAGCGGGGTGGCGGACTATGGCTACACCTTC.

The chain links TRBV4-2 to TRBJ1-1; no reliable D call. Trimming removed 0 bases from V and 4 bases from J, with 6 bases in between. The germline CDR1 and CDR2 sequences are LGHNA and YNFKEQ. The CDR3 covers 13 residues. In DNA form, the CDR3 reads TGTGCCAGCAGCCAAGATGGCGGCACTGAAGCTTTCTTT. It yields the protein CASSQDGGTEAFF.

This clonotype came up many times. The rearrangement links TRBV20-1 to TRBJ2-7; TRBD1 matches at 7 bases. This CDR3 comprises 13 residues. Trimming at V came to 8 bases and at J to 6 bases, leaving 13 bases not matched to a gene. Germline assignment: CDR1 DFQATT and CDR2 SNEGSKA (reference sequence). The CDR3 nucleotides are TGCAGTTCCTATCGACAGGGTATTGGCGAGCAGTACTTC. Translated: CSSYRQGIGEQYF.

This chain links TRBV11-2 with TRBJ2-7, with 14 bases matching TRBD2. Trimming at V came to 7 bases and at J to 6 bases, leaving 14 bases not matched to a gene. The germline V gene encodes CDR1 SGHAT and CDR2 FQNNGV. The CDR3 sequence is 17 residues long. The CDR3 here is CASTQSGLAGGLGEQYF. As DNA, the CDR3 is TGTGCCAGCACCCAATCAGGACTAGCGGGAGGTCTTGGCGAGCAGTACTTC.

This clonotype came up a few times. J is TRBJ2-7 and V is TRBV28; TRBD2 is a possible D gene (5 bases). V was shortened by 2 bases and J by 8 bases, with 16 bases between the two germline ends. The CDR3 totals 14 residues. Germline V gene lookup returns CDR1 MDHEN and CDR2 SYDVKM. As DNA, the CDR3 is TGTGCCAGCAGTTTAGGACGGGCCCCGGGGAAGCAGTACTTC. Translating it yields CASSLGRAPGKQYF.

There are many counts of this clonotype. The gene calls are TRBV6-1 and TRBJ1-1; D not certain. Trimming removed 3 bases from V and 1 base from J, with 9 bases in between. The V gene's germline CDR1 is MNHNS and CDR2 SASEGT. The CDR3 sequence is 14 residues long. CDR3: CASSERQQNTEAFF. DNA of the CDR3: TGTGCCAGCAGTGAGAGGCAACAGAACACTGAAGCTTTCTTT.

This clonotype was seen more than once but under ten times. The V gene is TRBV7-2, the J gene TRBJ2-3, with TRBD2 matching over 14 bases. The germline CDR1 and CDR2 sequences are SGHTA and FQGNSA. V lost 1 base, J lost 2 bases, and 17 bases stayed unmatched. The CDR3 is 22 amino acids. CDR3: CASSLVARGTSGSRRPTDTQYF. The CDR3 DNA reads TGTGCCAGCAGCTTAGTAGCAAGGGGGACTAGCGGGAGTCGGCGTCCCACAGATACGCAGTATTTT.